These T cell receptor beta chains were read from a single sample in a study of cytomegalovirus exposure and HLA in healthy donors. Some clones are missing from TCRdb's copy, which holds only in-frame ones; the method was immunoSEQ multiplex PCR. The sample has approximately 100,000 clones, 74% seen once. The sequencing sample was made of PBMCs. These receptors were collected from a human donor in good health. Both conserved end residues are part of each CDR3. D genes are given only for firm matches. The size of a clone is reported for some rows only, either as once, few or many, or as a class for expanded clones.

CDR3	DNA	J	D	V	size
CASSTGVRTGELFF	TGTGCCAGCAGTACAGGGGTGAGAACCGGGGAGCTGTTTTTT	TRBJ2-2	TRBD1	TRBV9	few
CASSENRNTDTQYF	TGTGCCAGCAGTGAAAACAGGAACACAGATACGCAGTATTTT	TRBJ2-3	NA	TRBV6-1	NA
CASSPTGTNEKLFF	TGCGCCAGCAGCCCGACGGGGACTAATGAAAAACTGTTTTTT	TRBJ1-4	NA	TRBV5-1	once
CASSLEQNNEKLFF	TGTGCCAGCAGCTTGGAACAGAATAATGAAAAACTGTTTTTT	TRBJ1-4	NA	TRBV5-4	NA
CASSSPDRGREKLFF	TGTGCCAGCAGCTCACCCGACAGGGGGCGGGAAAAACTGTTTTTT	TRBJ1-4	TRBD1	TRBV11-2	once
CASSYGGQNKETQYF	TGTGCCAGCAGTTACGGGGGACAGAACAAAGAGACCCAGTACTTC	TRBJ2-5	TRBD1	TRBV6-5	NA
CASTPGTSGRPYEQYF	TGTGCCAGCACCCCCGGGACTAGCGGGAGGCCCTACGAGCAGTACTTC	TRBJ2-7	TRBD2	TRBV28	once
CASSIVGGNQPQHF	TGTGCCAGTAGTATAGTCGGGGGCAATCAGCCCCAGCATTTT	TRBJ1-5	NA	TRBV19	NA
CAIRHGEVYTEAFF	TGTGCCATCAGACACGGGGAGGTCTACACTGAAGCTTTCTTT	TRBJ1-1	NA	TRBV10-3	few
CAISPLRGAYNEQFF	TGTGCCATAAGCCCCCTCAGGGGAGCCTACAATGAGCAGTTCTTC	TRBJ2-1	NA	TRBV6-1	few
CASSLNPPGTASTDTQYF	TGTGCCAGCAGCTTAAATCCTCCCGGGACAGCTAGCACAGATACGCAGTATTTT	TRBJ2-3	TRBD1	TRBV7-6	NA
CATRGGEPKGVGYTF	TGTGCAACCCGGGGGGGGGAACCCAAAGGGGTTGGCTACACCTTC	TRBJ1-2	NA	TRBV28	few
CASSSGVANEQYF	TGTGCCAGCAGCTCAGGGGTCGCGAACGAGCAGTACTTC	TRBJ2-7	NA	TRBV7-8	NA
CASIGLAPTGELFF	TGTGCCAGCATAGGACTAGCACCAACCGGGGAGCTGTTTTTT	TRBJ2-2	TRBD2	TRBV6-5	NA
CASILAGIGTGELFF	TGCGCCAGCATCCTAGCGGGTATAGGCACCGGGGAGCTGTTTTTT	TRBJ2-2	TRBD2	TRBV10-2	NA
CASSWGTNQPQHF	TGTGCCAGCAGTTGGGGCACTAATCAGCCCCAGCATTTT	TRBJ1-5	NA	TRBV28	few
CASSILLGRVRTEAFF	TGTGCCAGTAGTATTTTGTTGGGCAGGGTGAGGACTGAAGCTTTCTTT	TRBJ1-1	NA	TRBV19	few
CASGQGPDTQYF	TGTGCCAGCGGTCAGGGGCCGGATACGCAGTATTTT	TRBJ2-3	NA	TRBV7-8	NA
CASSFSNRGETQYF	TGTGCTAGCAGCTTCTCTAACAGGGGAGAGACCCAGTACTTC	TRBJ2-5	TRBD1	TRBV7-7	few
CSAPQGGEQFF	TGCAGTGCCCCACAGGGAGGGGAGCAGTTCTTC	TRBJ2-1	NA	TRBV20-1	NA
CASSLLSGGLLYF	TGTGCCAGCAGCCTTCTTTCCGGGGGATTGCTATATTTT	TRBJ1-3	NA	TRBV7-2	NA
CAWSVGRGIWETQYF	TGTGCCTGGAGTGTAGGCAGGGGTATTTGGGAGACCCAGTACTTC	TRBJ2-5	NA	TRBV30	NA